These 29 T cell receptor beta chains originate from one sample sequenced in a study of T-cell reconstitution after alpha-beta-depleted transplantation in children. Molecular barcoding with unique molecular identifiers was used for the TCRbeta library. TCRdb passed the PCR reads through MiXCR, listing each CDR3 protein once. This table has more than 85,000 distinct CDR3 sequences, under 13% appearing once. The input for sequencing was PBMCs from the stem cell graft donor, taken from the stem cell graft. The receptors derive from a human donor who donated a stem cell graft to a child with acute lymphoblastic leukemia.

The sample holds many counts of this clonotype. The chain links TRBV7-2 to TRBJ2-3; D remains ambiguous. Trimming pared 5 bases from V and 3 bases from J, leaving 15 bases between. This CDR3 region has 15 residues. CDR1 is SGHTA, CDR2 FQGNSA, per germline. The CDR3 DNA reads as TGTGCCAGCAGCCTGACCCCGGCTAAAACAGATACGCAGTATTTT. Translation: CASSLTPAKTDTQYF.

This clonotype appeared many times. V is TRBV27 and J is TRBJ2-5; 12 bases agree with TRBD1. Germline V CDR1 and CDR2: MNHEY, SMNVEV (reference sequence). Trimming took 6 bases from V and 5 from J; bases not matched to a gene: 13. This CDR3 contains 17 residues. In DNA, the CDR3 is TGTGCCAGCAGCCCTTTTGGCGGGACAGGGGGCTCGGAGACCCAGTACTTC. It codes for CASSPFGGTGGSETQYF.

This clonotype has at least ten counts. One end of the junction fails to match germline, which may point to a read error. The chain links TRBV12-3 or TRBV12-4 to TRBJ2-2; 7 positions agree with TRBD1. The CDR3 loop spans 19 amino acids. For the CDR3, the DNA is TGTGCCAGCATTTTAGCGACCAACCACCGGGACAGATTCACCGGGGAGCTGTTTTTT. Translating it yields CASILATNHRDRFTGELFF.

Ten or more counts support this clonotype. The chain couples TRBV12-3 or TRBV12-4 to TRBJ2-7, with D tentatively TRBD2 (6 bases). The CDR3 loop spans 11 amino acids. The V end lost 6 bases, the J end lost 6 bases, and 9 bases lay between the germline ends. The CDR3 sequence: CASRWGGEQYF. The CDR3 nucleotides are TGTGCCAGCAGGTGGGGAGGCGAGCAGTACTTC.

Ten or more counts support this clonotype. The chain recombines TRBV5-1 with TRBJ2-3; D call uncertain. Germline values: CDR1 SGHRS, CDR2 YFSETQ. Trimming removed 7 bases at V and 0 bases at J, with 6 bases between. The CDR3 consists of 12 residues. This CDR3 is CASAYSTDTQYF. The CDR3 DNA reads TGCGCCAGCGCCTACAGCACAGATACGCAGTATTTT.

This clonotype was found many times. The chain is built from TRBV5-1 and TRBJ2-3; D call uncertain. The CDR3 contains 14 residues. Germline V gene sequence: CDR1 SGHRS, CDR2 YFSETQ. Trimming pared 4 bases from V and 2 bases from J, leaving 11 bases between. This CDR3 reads CASSPQDATDTQYF. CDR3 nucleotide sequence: TGCGCCAGCAGCCCGCAGGACGCCACAGATACGCAGTATTTT.

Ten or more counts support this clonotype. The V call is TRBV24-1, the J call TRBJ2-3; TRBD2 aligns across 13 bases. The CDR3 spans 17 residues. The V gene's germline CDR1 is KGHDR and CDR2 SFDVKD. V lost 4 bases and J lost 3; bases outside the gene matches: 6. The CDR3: CATSERTSGRGTDTQYF. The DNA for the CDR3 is TGTGCCACCAGTGAGCGGACTAGCGGGAGAGGGACAGATACGCAGTATTTT.

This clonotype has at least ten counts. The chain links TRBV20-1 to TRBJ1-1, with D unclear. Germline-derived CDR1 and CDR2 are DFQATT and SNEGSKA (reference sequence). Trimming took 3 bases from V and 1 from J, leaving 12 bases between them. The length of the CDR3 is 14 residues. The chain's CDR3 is CSARGGGENTEAFF. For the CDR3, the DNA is TGCAGTGCTAGGGGAGGCGGGGAGAACACTGAAGCTTTCTTT.

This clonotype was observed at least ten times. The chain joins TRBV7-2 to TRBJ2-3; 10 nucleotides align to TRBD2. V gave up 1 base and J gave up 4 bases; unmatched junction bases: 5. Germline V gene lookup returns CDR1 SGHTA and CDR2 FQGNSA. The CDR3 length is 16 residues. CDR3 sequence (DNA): TGTGCCAGCAGCTTAGTCGCTAGCGGGAGATCAGATACGCAGTATTTT. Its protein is CASSLVASGRSDTQYF.

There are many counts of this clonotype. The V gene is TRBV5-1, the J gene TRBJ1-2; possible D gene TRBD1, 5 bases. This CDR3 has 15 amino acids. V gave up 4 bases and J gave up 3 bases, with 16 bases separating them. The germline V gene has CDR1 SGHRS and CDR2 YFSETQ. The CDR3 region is CASSRDPRGDYGYTF. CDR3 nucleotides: TGCGCCAGCAGCCGGGACCCGAGAGGGGACTATGGCTACACCTTC.

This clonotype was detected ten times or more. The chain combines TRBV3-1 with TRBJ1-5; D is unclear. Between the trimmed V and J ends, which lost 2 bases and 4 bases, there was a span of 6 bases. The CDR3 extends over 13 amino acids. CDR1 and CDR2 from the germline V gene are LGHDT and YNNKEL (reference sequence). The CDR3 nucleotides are TGTGCCAGCAGCCAATGGGGAAATCAGCCCCAGCATTTT. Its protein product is CASSQWGNQPQHF.

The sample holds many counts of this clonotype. CDR3 DNA sequence: TGTGCCAGCGATTCGACAGGGGCCGCCACAGATACGCAGTATTTT. Amino acids: CASDSTGAATDTQYF. The rearrangement uses TRBV6-5 and TRBJ2-3; TRBD1 aligns across 8 bases. V lost 8 bases and J lost 2; bases outside the gene matches: 9. The CDR3 is 15 amino acids. In germline, CDR1 is MNHEY, CDR2 SVGAGI.

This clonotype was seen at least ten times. CDR3 nucleotide sequence: TGTGCCAGCAGTTTCCCCAGGGACATAGCAGGGGAGACCCAGTACTTC. This codes for CASSFPRDIAGETQYF. The chain links TRBV12-3 or TRBV12-4 to TRBJ2-5; possibly TRBD1 for D (6 bases). Trimming cost V 3 bases and J 5 bases, with 19 bases left between them. This CDR3 contains 16 residues.

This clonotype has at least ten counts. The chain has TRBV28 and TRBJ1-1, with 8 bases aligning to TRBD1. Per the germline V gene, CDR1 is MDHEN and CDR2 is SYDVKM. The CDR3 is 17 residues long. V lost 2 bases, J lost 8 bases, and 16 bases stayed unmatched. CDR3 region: CASSLRPYGRGLVEAFF. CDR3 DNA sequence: TGTGCCAGCAGTTTACGTCCGTATGGCAGGGGGCTTGTCGAAGCTTTCTTT.

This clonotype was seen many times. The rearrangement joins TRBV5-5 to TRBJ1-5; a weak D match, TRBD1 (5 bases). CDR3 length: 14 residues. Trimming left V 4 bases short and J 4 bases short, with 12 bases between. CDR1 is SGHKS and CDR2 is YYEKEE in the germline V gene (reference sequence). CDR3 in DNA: TGTGCCAGCAGCCAGGCCCAGGGAAATCAGCCCCAGCATTTT. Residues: CASSQAQGNQPQHF.

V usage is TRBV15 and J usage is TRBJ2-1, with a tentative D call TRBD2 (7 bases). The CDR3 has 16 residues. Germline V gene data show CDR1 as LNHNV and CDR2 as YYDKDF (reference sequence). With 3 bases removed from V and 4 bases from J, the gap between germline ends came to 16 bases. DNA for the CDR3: TGTGCCACCAGCAGCCCGCCGGGGGGCTTATACAATGAGCAGTTCTTC. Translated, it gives CATSSPPGGLYNEQFF. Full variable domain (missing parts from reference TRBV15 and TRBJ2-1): DAMVIQNPRYQVTQFGKPVTLSCSQTLNHNVMYWYQQKSSQAPKLLFHYYDKDFNNEADTPDNFQSRRPNTSFCFLDIRSPGLGDTAMYLCATSSPPGGLYNEQFFGPGTRLTVL.

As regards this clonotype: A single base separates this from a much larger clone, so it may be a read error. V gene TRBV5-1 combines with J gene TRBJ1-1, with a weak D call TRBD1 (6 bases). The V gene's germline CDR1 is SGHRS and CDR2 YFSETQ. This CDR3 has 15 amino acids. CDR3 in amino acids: CASSFSGGLNPEAFF. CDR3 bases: TGCGCCAGCAGCTTCTCGGGGGGCTTGAACCCTGAAGCTTTCTTT.

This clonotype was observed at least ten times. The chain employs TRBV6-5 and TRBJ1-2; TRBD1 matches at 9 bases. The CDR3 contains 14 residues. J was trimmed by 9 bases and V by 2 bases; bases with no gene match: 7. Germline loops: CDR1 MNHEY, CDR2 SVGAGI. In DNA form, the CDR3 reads TGTGCCAGCAGTTACGGGGGGACAGGGTGGCGCTACACCTTC. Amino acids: CASSYGGTGWRYTF.

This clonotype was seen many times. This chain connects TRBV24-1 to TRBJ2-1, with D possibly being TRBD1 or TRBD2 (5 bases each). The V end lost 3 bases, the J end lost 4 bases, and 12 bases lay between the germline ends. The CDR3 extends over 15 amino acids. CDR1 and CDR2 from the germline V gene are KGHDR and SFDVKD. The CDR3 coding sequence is TGTGCCACCAGTGATCGGGGCGGAGCGTACAATGAGCAGTTCTTC. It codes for CATSDRGGAYNEQFF.

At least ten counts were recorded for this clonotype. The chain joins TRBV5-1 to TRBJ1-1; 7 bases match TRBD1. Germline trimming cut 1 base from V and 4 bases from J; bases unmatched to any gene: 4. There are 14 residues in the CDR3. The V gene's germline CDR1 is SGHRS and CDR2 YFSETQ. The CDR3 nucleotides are TGCGCCAGCAGCTTGACCCCAGGGGGCACTGAAGCTTTCTTT. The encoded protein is CASSLTPGGTEAFF.

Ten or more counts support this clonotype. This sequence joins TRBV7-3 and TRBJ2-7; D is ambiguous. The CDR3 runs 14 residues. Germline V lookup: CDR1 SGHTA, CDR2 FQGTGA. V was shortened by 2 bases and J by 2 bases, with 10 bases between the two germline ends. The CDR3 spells CASSLAPGAYEQYF. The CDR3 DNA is TGTGCCAGCAGCTTAGCGCCCGGAGCCTACGAGCAGTACTTC.

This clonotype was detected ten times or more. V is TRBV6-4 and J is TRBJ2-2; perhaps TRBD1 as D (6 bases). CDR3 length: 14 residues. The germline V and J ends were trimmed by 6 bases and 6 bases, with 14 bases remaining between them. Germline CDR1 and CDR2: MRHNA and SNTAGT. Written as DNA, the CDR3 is TGTGCCAGCAGCCCGAGCAGGGGCGCCGGGGAGCTGTTTTTT. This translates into CASSPSRGAGELFF.

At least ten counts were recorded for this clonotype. Here the CDR3 DNA reads TGTGCCAGCAGCCCGGGACAGATTAATTCACCCCTCCACTTT. This gives the protein CASSPGQINSPLHF. The V gene is TRBV7-9, the J gene TRBJ1-6; TRBD1 matches at 7 bases. J gave up 6 bases and V 5 bases, and 4 bases lay outside the gene matches. The CDR3 is 14 amino acids. Germline V CDR1 and CDR2: SEHNR, FQNEAQ (reference sequence). Filled out from reference TRBV7-9 and TRBJ1-6, the complete variable domain reads DTGVSQNPRHKITKRGQNVTFRCDPISEHNRLYWYRQTLGQGPEFLTYFQNEAQLEKSRLLSDRFSAERPKGSFSTLEIQRTEQGDSAMYLCASSPGQINSPLHFGNGTRLTVT.

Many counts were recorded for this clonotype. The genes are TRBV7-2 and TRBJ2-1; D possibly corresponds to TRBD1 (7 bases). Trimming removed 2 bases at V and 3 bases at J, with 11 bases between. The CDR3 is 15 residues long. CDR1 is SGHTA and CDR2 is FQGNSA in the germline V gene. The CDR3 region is CASSLTGDSYNEQFF. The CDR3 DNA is TGTGCCAGCAGCTTAACGGGGGACAGCTACAATGAGCAGTTCTTC. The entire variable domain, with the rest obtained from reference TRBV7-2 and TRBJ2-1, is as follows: GAGVSQSPSNKVTEKGKDVELRCDPISGHTALYWYRQSLGQGLEFLIYFQGNSAPDKSGLPSDRFSAERTGGSVSTLTIQRTQQEDSAVYLCASSLTGDSYNEQFFGPGTRLTVL.

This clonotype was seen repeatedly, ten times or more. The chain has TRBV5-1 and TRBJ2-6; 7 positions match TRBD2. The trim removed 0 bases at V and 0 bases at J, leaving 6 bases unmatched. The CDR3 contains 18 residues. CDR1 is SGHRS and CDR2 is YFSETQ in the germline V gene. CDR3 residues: CASSLVKGGFSGANVLTF. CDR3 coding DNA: TGCGCCAGCAGCTTGGTAAAGGGAGGGTTCTCTGGGGCCAACGTCCTGACTTTC.

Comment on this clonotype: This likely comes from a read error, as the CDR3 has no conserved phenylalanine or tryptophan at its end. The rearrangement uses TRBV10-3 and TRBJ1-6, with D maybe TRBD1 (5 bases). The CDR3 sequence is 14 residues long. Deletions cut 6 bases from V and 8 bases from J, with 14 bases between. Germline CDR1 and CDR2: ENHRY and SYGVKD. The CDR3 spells CAIRGPGSDSPLHL. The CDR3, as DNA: TGTGCCATCAGGGGGCCAGGGTCCGATTCACCCCTCCACTTG.

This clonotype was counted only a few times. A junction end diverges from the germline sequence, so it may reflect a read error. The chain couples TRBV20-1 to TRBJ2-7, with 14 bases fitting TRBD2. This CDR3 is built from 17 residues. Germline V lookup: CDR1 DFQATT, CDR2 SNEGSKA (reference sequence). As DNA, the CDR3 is TGCTGTGCCAACCGACTAGCGGGAGGGTACAGGTCCTACGAGCAGTACTTC. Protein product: CCANRLAGGYRSYEQYF.

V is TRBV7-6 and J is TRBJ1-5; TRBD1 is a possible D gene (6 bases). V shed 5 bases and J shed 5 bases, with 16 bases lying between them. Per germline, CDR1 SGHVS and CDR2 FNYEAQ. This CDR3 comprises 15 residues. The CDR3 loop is CASSPLGARDQPQHF. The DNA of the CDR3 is TGTGCCAGCAGCCCTCTGGGGGCGCGGGATCAGCCCCAGCATTTT.

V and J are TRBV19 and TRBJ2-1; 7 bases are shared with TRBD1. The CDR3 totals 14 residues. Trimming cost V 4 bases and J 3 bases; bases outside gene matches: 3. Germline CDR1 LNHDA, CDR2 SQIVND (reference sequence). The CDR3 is CASSRGQFYNEQFF. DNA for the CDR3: TGTGCCAGTAGTAGGGGACAGTTCTACAATGAGCAGTTCTTC. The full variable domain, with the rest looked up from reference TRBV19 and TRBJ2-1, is DGGITQSPKYLFRKEGQNVTLSCEQNLNHDAMYWYRQDPGQGLRLIYYSQIVNDFQKGDIAEGYSVSREKKESFPLTVTSAQKNPTAFYLCASSRGQFYNEQFFGPGTRLTVL.